This T cell receptor (beta chain) was obtained from a study of Ad26.COV2.S vaccination and SARS-CoV-2 variants. Notes on the study in general: Breadth of non-spike TCRs did not differ between vaccinees and placebo recipients.

In the case of this clone: Antigen unknown.

The treatment denotes: 19 received Ad26.COV2.S at low or high dose, single or two shots; about five received placebo; per-sample allocation not given. Sample collection was performed on day 63 after the first vaccine or placebo injection. Measured with immunoSEQ multiplex PCR; TCRdb has only the in-frame clones, and not every one. The profile shows approximately 300,000 clones, around four fifths of them singletons. The TCR was taken from a person between 18 and 65 years old who received the Ad26.COV2.S COVID-19 vaccine or a placebo. The sequenced sample was peripheral blood, obtained in a trial of Ad26.COV2.S vaccine versus placebo.

The CDR3 nucleotides are TGTGCCAGCAGGAAGGACAGGGGAAATTCACCCCTCCACTTT. It is translated as CASRKDRGNSPLHF. The chain joins TRBV9 to TRBJ1-6; 9 positions match TRBD1. V lost 5 bases and J lost 7; bases outside the gene matches: 4. This CDR3 has 14 residues. The V gene's germline CDR1 is SGDLS and CDR2 YYNGEE.